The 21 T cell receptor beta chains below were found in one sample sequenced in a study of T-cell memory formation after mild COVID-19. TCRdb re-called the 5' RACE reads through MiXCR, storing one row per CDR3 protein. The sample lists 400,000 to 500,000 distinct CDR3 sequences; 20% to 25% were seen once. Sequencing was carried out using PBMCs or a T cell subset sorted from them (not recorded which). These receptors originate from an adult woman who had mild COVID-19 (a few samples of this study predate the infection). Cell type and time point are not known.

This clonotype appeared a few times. The CDR3 coding sequence is TGTGCCAGCAGAGGACAGGGGGCAGGTAACATTCAGTACTTC. This gives the protein CASRGQGAGNIQYF. The chain links TRBV6-5 to TRBJ2-4; 11 bases align to TRBD1. Trimming took 6 bases from V and 7 from J; bases not matched to a gene: 5. The germline V gene encodes CDR1 MNHEY and CDR2 SVGAGI. CDR3 length: 14 residues.

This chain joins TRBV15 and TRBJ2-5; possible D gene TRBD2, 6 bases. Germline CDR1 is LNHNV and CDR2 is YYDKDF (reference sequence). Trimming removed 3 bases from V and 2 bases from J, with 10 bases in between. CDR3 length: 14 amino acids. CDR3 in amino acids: CATSRTRRQETQYF. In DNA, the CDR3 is TGTGCCACCAGCAGGACTAGGCGGCAAGAGACCCAGTACTTC.

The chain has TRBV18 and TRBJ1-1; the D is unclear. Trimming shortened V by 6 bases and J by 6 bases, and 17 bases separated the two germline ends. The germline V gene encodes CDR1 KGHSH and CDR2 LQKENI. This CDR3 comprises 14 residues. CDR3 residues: CASSVGRAVAEAFF. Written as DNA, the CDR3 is TGTGCCAGCTCCGTGGGAAGGGCTGTCGCTGAAGCTTTCTTT.

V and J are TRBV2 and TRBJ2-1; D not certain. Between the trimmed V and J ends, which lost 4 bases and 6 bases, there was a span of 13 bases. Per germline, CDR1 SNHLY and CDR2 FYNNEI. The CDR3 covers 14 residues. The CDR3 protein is CASSATHLGNEQFF. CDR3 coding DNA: TGTGCCAGCAGTGCTACCCACCTAGGCAATGAGCAGTTCTTC. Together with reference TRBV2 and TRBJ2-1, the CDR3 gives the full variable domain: EPEVTQTPSHQVTQMGQEVILRCVPISNHLYFYWYRQILGQKVEFLVSFYNNEISEKSEIFDDQFSVERPDGSNFTLKIRSTKLEDSAMYFCASSATHLGNEQFFGPGTRLTVL.

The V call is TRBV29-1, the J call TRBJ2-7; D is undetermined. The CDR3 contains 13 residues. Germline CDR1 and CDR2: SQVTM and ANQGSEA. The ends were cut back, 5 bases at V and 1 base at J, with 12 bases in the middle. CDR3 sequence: CSVLTAQSYEQYF. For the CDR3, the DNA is TGCAGCGTTTTGACGGCTCAATCCTACGAGCAGTACTTC.

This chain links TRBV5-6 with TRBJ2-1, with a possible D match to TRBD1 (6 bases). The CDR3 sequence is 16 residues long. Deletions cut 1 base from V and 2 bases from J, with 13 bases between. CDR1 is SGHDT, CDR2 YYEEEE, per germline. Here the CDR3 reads CASSLYDRPTYNEQFF. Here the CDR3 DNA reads TGTGCCAGCAGCTTGTACGACAGGCCGACCTACAATGAGCAGTTCTTC.

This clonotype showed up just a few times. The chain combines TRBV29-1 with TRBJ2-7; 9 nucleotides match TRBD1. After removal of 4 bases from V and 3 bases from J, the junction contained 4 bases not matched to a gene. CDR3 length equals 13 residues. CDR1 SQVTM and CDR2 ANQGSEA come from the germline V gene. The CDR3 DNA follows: TGCAGCGTTGTTCCGGACAGGGGCTACGAGCAGTACTTC. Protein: CSVVPDRGYEQYF.

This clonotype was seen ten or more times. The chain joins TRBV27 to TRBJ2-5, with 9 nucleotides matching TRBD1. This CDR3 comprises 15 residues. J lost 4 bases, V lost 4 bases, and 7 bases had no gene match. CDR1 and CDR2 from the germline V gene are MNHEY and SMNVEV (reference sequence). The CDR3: CASSSWTGVRETQYF. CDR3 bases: TGTGCCAGCAGTTCTTGGACAGGGGTGAGAGAGACCCAGTACTTC.

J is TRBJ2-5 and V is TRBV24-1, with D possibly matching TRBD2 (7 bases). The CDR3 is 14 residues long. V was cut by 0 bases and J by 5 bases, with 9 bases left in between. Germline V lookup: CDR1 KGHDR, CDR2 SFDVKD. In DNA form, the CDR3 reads TGTGCCACCAGTGATTTGGAGGGGGGGGAGACCCAGTACTTC. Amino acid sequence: CATSDLEGGETQYF.

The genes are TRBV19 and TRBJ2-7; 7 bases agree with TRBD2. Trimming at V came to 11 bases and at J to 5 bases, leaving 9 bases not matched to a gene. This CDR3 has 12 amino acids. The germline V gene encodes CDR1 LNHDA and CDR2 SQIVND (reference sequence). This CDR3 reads CASVGGGNEQYF. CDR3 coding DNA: TGTGCCTCCGTAGGCGGGGGAAACGAGCAGTACTTC.

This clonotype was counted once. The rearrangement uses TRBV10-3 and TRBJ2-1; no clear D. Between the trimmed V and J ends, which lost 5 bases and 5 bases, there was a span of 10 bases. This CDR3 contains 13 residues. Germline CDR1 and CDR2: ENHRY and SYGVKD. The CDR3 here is CAISIQPDNEQFF. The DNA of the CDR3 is TGTGCCATCAGTATACAGCCGGACAATGAGCAGTTCTTC.

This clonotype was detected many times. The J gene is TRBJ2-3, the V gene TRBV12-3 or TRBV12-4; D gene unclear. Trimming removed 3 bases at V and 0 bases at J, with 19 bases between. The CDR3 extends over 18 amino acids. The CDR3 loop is CASSFIGMLSASTDTQYF. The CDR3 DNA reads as TGTGCCAGCAGTTTCATAGGCATGCTATCAGCTAGCACAGATACGCAGTATTTT.

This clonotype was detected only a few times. CDR3 loop: CASSLPPGRVESPLHF. The CDR3 nucleotides are TGTGCCAGCAGCTTGCCCCCGGGCAGGGTGGAATCACCCCTCCACTTT. The J gene is TRBJ1-6, the V gene TRBV7-2, with a tentative D call TRBD1 (5 bases). Trimming stripped 3 bases from V and 10 bases from J, with 19 bases between. CDR3 length: 16 residues. The V gene's germline CDR1 is SGHTA and CDR2 FQGNSA.

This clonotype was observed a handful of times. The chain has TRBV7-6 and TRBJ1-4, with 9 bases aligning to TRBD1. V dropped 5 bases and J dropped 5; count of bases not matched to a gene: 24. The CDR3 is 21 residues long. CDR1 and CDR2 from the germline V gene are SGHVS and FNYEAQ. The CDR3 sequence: CASSRTSGDRELLNGNEKLFF. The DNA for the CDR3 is TGTGCCAGCAGCCGGACCTCCGGGGACAGGGAGTTACTAAACGGGAATGAAAAACTGTTTTTT.

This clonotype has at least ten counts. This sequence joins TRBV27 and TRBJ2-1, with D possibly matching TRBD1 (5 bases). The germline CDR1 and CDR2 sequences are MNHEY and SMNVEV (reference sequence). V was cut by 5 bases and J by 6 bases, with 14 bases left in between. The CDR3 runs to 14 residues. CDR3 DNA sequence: TGTGCCAGCAGTCCCCTCCTTAGGGGCAATGAGCAGTTCTTC. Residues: CASSPLLRGNEQFF.

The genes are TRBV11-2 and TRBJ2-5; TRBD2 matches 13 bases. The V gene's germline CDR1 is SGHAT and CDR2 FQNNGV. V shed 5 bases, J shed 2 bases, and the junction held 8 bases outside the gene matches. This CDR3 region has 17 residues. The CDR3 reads CASSARTSGGSQETQYF. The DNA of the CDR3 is TGTGCCAGCAGCGCCCGGACTAGCGGGGGTTCACAAGAGACCCAGTACTTC.

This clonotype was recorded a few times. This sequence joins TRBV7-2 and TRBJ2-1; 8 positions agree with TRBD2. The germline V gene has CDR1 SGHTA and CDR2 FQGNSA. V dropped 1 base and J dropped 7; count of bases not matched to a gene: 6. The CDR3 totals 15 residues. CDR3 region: CASSLGPGGLNEQFF. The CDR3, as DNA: TGTGCCAGCAGCTTAGGACCGGGGGGGCTTAATGAGCAGTTCTTC. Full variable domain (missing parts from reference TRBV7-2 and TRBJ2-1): GAGVSQSPSNKVTEKGKDVELRCDPISGHTALYWYRQSLGQGLEFLIYFQGNSAPDKSGLPSDRFSAERTGGSVSTLTIQRTQQEDSAVYLCASSLGPGGLNEQFFGPGTRLTVL.

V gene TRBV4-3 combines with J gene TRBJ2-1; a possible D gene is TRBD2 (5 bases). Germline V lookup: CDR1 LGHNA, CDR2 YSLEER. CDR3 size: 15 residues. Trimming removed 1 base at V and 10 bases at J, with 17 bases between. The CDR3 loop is CASSQVLRGLGEQFF. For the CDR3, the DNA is TGCGCCAGCAGCCAAGTATTAAGAGGGCTAGGCGAGCAGTTCTTC.

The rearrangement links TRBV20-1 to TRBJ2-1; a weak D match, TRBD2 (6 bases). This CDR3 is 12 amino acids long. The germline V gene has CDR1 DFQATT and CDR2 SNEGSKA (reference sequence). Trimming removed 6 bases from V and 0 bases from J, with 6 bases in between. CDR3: CSAGSSYNEQFF. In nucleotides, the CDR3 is TGCAGTGCCGGGAGCTCCTACAATGAGCAGTTCTTC.

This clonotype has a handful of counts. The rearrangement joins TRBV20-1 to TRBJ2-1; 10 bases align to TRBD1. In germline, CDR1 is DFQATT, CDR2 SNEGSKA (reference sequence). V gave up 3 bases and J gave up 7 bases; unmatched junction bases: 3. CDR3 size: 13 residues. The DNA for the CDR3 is TGCAGTGCTAGGACAGGGGGCGGGAATGAGCAGTTCTTC. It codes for CSARTGGGNEQFF.

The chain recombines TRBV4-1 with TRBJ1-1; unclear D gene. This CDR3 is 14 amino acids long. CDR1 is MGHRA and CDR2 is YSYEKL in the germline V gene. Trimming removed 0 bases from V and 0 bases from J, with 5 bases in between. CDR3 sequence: CASSQEGMNTEAFF. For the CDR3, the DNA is TGCGCCAGCAGCCAAGAAGGGATGAACACTGAAGCTTTCTTT.